These 32 T cell receptor beta chains share one sample of origin, sequenced in a study of blood T cells in healthy people across ages. Sample-barcoded 5' priming and a J-beta primer mix drove a second PCR of 7 to 11 cycles. TCRdb re-derived calls from the 5' RACE reads in MiXCR, one entry per CDR3 protein. The data hold around 850,000 distinct CDR3 sequences, with 30% to 45% observed a single time. What was sequenced was blood. These receptors were taken from a man younger than 35 in good health.

This clonotype has just a few counts. The rearrangement joins TRBV4-3 to TRBJ2-1; D is ambiguous. The CDR3 is 16 residues long. Trimming cost V 0 bases and J 0 bases, with 9 bases left between them. CDR1 is LGHNA, CDR2 YSLEER, per germline. The CDR3: CASSQEDVVSYNEQFF. CDR3 bases: TGCGCCAGCAGCCAAGAGGACGTCGTCTCCTACAATGAGCAGTTCTTC.

With respect to this clonotype: Relative to the germline gene, one junction end is altered; a read error may explain this. The chain links TRBV6-6 to TRBJ2-7; D is perhaps TRBD1 (6 bases). Per germline, CDR1 MNHNY and CDR2 SVGAGI (reference sequence). CDR3 size: 13 residues. CDR3 amino acids: CASSYSRGYGQYF. The CDR3, as DNA: TGTGCCAGCAGTTACTCCAGGGGATACGGGCAGTACTTC.

This clonotype was seen a handful of times. The rearrangement joins TRBV5-1 to TRBJ2-7; 10 bases align to TRBD1. Germline-derived CDR1 and CDR2 are SGHRS and YFSETQ. Germline trimming cut 3 bases from V and 1 base from J; bases unmatched to any gene: 7. The CDR3 is made up of 16 amino acids. The CDR3 protein is CASSSTGGAESYEQYF. The CDR3 region has the DNA TGCGCCAGCAGCTCGACAGGGGGCGCGGAATCCTACGAGCAGTACTTC.

This clonotype was found many times. The chain joins TRBV12-3 or TRBV12-4 to TRBJ1-5, with a possible D match to TRBD1 (6 bases). This CDR3 has 15 amino acids. V lost 6 bases and J lost 0, with 12 bases in between. The CDR3 protein is CASSPDSYSNQPQHF. In DNA, the CDR3 is TGTGCCAGCAGCCCGGACAGTTATAGCAATCAGCCCCAGCATTTT.

Many counts were recorded for this clonotype. The chain couples TRBV7-8 to TRBJ1-5; D is perhaps TRBD1 (5 bases). The CDR3 contains 18 residues. Trimming left V 2 bases short and J 0 bases short, with 17 bases between. Germline V gene sequence: CDR1 SGHVS, CDR2 FQNEAQ. The CDR3 DNA reads as TGTGCCAGCAGCTTAAAACCGTGGGGGAGTAATAGCAATCAGCCCCAGCATTTT. It encodes CASSLKPWGSNSNQPQHF.

This clonotype was seen a few times. The genes are TRBV9 and TRBJ2-1, with 9 bases identical to TRBD1. This CDR3 is built from 14 residues. V lost 0 bases, J lost 13 bases, and 8 bases stayed unmatched. The germline gives CDR1 SGDLS, CDR2 YYNGEE. The CDR3 loop reads CASSVGDREITQFF. As DNA, the CDR3 is TGTGCCAGCAGCGTAGGGGACAGGGAAATCACTCAGTTCTTC.

This clonotype was seen more than once but under ten times. V usage is TRBV10-3 and J usage is TRBJ1-4; a possible D gene is TRBD1 (5 bases). The CDR3 consists of 14 residues. Germline values: CDR1 ENHRY, CDR2 SYGVKD. The germline V and J ends were trimmed by 11 bases and 2 bases, with 15 bases remaining between them. This chain's CDR3 is CASHGGDTNEKLFF. Written as DNA, the CDR3 is TGTGCCTCGCACGGGGGGGACACTAATGAAAAACTGTTTTTT.

This chain uses TRBV7-2 with TRBJ1-2; D may be TRBD1 (6 bases). This CDR3 region has 16 residues. Trimming shortened V by 2 bases and J by 6 bases, and 19 bases separated the two germline ends. Germline CDR1 and CDR2: SGHTA and FQGNSA. CDR3 bases: TGTGCCAGCAGCTTACGAGGCCCGGGGGGCGATCATGGCTACACCTTC. Encoded protein: CASSLRGPGGDHGYTF. Supplemented by reference TRBV7-2 and TRBJ1-2, the full variable domain reads GAGVSQSPSNKVTEKGKDVELRCDPISGHTALYWYRQSLGQGLEFLIYFQGNSAPDKSGLPSDRFSAERTGGSVSTLTIQRTQQEDSAVYLCASSLRGPGGDHGYTFGSGTRLTVV.

This clonotype was counted between two and nine times. The chain recombines TRBV7-2 with TRBJ1-2; the D is unclear. Germline assignment: CDR1 SGHTA and CDR2 FQGNSA. The CDR3 totals 15 residues. V lost 0 bases and J lost 4, with 12 bases in between. The CDR3 DNA follows: TGTGCCAGCAGCTTAGCGCGGCGGAAGTTCTATGGCTACACCTTC. Protein: CASSLARRKFYGYTF.

This clonotype showed up just once. Mismatch with germline at one junction end may stem from a read error. V gene TRBV5-6 combines with J gene TRBJ1-2; D is undetermined. Germline lookup yields CDR1 SGHDT and CDR2 YYEEEE. This CDR3 is 15 amino acids long. CDR3 sequence (DNA): TGTACCAGCAGCGAGGGTCATCGGGCCGGCGCTGGCTACACCTTC. Its translation: CTSSEGHRAGAGYTF.

The CDR3 DNA reads TGTGCCAGCAGTGGGGGGGCAGCGATAGCCAAAAACATTCAGTACTTC. It codes for CASSGGAAIAKNIQYF. This sequence joins TRBV6-1 and TRBJ2-4; D possibly matches TRBD1 or TRBD2 (6 bases each). The germline gives CDR1 MNHNS, CDR2 SASEGT. The CDR3 length is 16 residues. V was cut by 4 bases and J by 0 bases, with 13 bases left in between.

This clonotype was seen a handful of times. This chain joins TRBV4-3 and TRBJ2-1; D is unclear. Germline V lookup: CDR1 LGHNA, CDR2 YSLEER. The V gene lost 2 bases and the J gene lost 9 bases, with 14 bases spanning the gap. The CDR3 extends over 14 amino acids. The DNA for the CDR3 is TGCGCCAGCAGCCAATCCCGCACGGCCGGTGAGCAGTTCTTC. It is translated as CASSQSRTAGEQFF.

The chain is built from TRBV28 and TRBJ2-3; D not certain. Per germline, CDR1 MDHEN and CDR2 SYDVKM. V lost 10 bases and J lost 6, with 14 bases in between. The length of the CDR3 is 12 residues. CDR3 in DNA: TGTGCCACCCGGCGGCCCCTGGATACGCAGTATTTT. Translated, it gives CATRRPLDTQYF.

V and J are TRBV20-1 and TRBJ1-5; D possibly corresponds to TRBD1 (5 bases). This CDR3 comprises 12 residues. In germline, CDR1 is DFQATT, CDR2 SNEGSKA (reference sequence). Deletions cut 6 bases from V and 3 bases from J, with 9 bases between. CDR3 sequence reads: CSAGPSNQPQHF. The CDR3 region has the DNA TGCAGTGCGGGACCTTCCAATCAGCCCCAGCATTTT.

This clonotype was seen once. The chain employs TRBV2 and TRBJ2-1; D is ambiguous. The CDR3 spans 13 residues. Trimming took 8 bases from V and 0 from J, leaving 8 bases between them. CDR1 is SNHLY, CDR2 FYNNEI, per germline. The DNA of the CDR3 is TGTGCCAGCGGACGGAGCTCCTACAATGAGCAGTTCTTC. Amino acids: CASGRSSYNEQFF.

The chain links TRBV25-1 to TRBJ1-2; unclear D gene. There are 16 residues in the CDR3. V dropped 1 base and J dropped 3 bases, with 15 bases sitting between them. Germline CDR1 is MGHDK and CDR2 is SYGVNS. The CDR3 coding sequence is TGTGCCAGCAGTGAATCGTACGGGGAGCATGACTATGGCTACACCTTC. It yields the protein CASSESYGEHDYGYTF.

The genes are TRBV7-9 and TRBJ1-4, with TRBD1 matching 8 bases. CDR3 length equals 15 residues. Germline V gene data show CDR1 as SEHNR and CDR2 as FQNEAQ (reference sequence). V gave up 5 bases and J gave up 14 bases; unmatched junction bases: 16. The CDR3 is CASSGETGAPFLLFF. The CDR3 DNA reads as TGTGCCAGCAGCGGAGAGACAGGGGCTCCCTTTCTCCTGTTTTTT.

This clonotype was observed at least ten times. The J gene is TRBJ2-1, the V gene TRBV10-3; TRBD2 matches at 10 bases. The CDR3 consists of 14 residues. From germline, CDR1 is ENHRY and CDR2 SYGVKD. V dropped 4 bases and J dropped 14; count of bases not matched to a gene: 11. The CDR3 region is CAISGRTSGGNEFF. CDR3 DNA sequence: TGTGCCATCAGTGGTCGGACTAGCGGAGGCAACGAGTTCTTC.

The genes are TRBV20-1 and TRBJ1-5; D unresolved. Trimming took off 5 bases at V and 10 bases at J, with 9 bases between the two ends. CDR3 length equals 10 residues. The V gene's germline CDR1 is DFQATT and CDR2 SNEGSKA (reference sequence). The CDR3, as DNA: TGCAGTGCTCCGAAGTTACCCCAGCATTTT. Its translation is CSAPKLPQHF.

V and J are TRBV4-1 and TRBJ2-3; 13 nucleotides align to TRBD2. V shed 3 bases and J 6 bases; nucleotides not matched to a gene: 24. The CDR3 contains 22 residues. Germline CDR1 MGHRA, CDR2 YSYEKL. The CDR3 coding sequence is TGCGCCAGCAGCCACAAAGGCCTTCGTGGGGGACTAGCGGGGAGGCCCCCGGATACGCAGTATTTT. Protein: CASSHKGLRGGLAGRPPDTQYF.

The V and J genes are TRBV27 and TRBJ1-6; unclear D gene. Per germline, CDR1 MNHEY and CDR2 SMNVEV (reference sequence). V dropped 0 bases and J dropped 6 bases, with 9 bases sitting between them. This CDR3 contains 15 residues. The CDR3 nucleotides are TGTGCCAGCAGTTTATCGGTCAGCCTTAATTCACCCCTCCACTTT. This gives the protein CASSLSVSLNSPLHF.

The CDR3 protein is CSAREGAINDEQFF. The CDR3 DNA follows: TGCAGTGCTAGAGAGGGGGCCATTAACGATGAGCAGTTCTTC. This sequence joins TRBV20-1 and TRBJ2-1; TRBD1 might be the D (6 bases). V was clipped by 0 bases and J by 8 bases, with 14 bases between them. Per the germline V gene, CDR1 is DFQATT and CDR2 is SNEGSKA (reference sequence). CDR3 length: 14 amino acids.

V gene TRBV27 combines with J gene TRBJ1-1; weak D call: TRBD1 (6 bases). Germline CDR1 MNHEY, CDR2 SMNVEV (reference sequence). Trimming cost V 10 bases and J 2 bases, with 14 bases left between them. The CDR3 totals 13 residues. CDR3 nucleotides: TGTGCCAACAGCACGACAGGCAACACTGAAGCTTTCTTT. Amino acid sequence: CANSTTGNTEAFF.

The J gene is TRBJ1-1, the V gene TRBV20-1; TRBD1 matches at 8 bases. From germline, CDR1 is DFQATT and CDR2 SNEGSKA (reference sequence). V trimming: 7 bases; J trimming: 1 base; junction bases outside the gene matches: 5. CDR3 size: 13 residues. CDR3 DNA sequence: TGCAGTGTTAAACAGGGGGGGAACACTGAAGCTTTCTTT. Its translation is CSVKQGGNTEAFF.

On this clonotype itself: One end of the junction does not line up with germline, which may come from a read error. CDR3 protein: CAWSSGLAGAAKNIQYF. As DNA, the CDR3 is TGTGCCTGGAGTTCGGGACTAGCGGGGGCAGCCAAAAACATTCAGTACTTT. This chain uses TRBV30 with TRBJ2-4; 14 bases align to TRBD2. Germline assignment: CDR1 GTSNPN and CDR2 SVGIG (reference sequence). The CDR3 runs to 17 residues.

The chain carries TRBV5-1 and TRBJ1-6, with 7 positions matching TRBD1. Trimming took 3 bases from V and 5 from J; bases not matched to a gene: 20. The CDR3 has 20 amino acids. CDR1 and CDR2 from the germline V gene are SGHRS and YFSETQ. Here the CDR3 DNA reads TGCGCCAGCAGCTCCCACCGGGACAGCCGGGGGGGGTCTAATAATTCACCCCTCCACTTT. As protein: CASSSHRDSRGGSNNSPLHF.

The V call is TRBV6-2 or TRBV6-3, the J call TRBJ1-2; D might be TRBD1 (5 bases). The ends were cut back, 5 bases at V and 7 bases at J, with 20 bases in the middle. The CDR3 has 15 amino acids. CDR1 and CDR2 (germline): MNHEY, SVGEGT. The CDR3 loop reads CASSPGTPKRGGYTF. The CDR3 bases are TGTGCCAGCAGTCCCGGGACGCCGAAGAGAGGTGGCTACACCTTC.

For this clonotype: A much larger clone sits a single nucleotide away, making a read error possible. V is TRBV7-9 and J is TRBJ2-7; possibly TRBD1 for D (6 bases). The length of the CDR3 is 14 residues. Germline CDR1 SEHNR, CDR2 FQNEAQ (reference sequence). The V end lost 8 bases, the J end lost 0 bases, and 14 bases lay between the germline ends. The CDR3 protein is CASRDDRYSYEQYF. CDR3 bases: TGTGCCAGCCGGGATGACAGGTACTCCTACGAGCAGTACTTC.

V is TRBV18 and J is TRBJ2-4; tentatively, D is TRBD1 (6 bases). Looked up from germline, CDR1 is KGHSH and CDR2 is LQKENI. V was pared by 6 bases and J by 0 bases, with 15 bases between. CDR3 length: 16 amino acids. The CDR3 DNA reads as TGTGCCAGCTCTGAACAGGGTTTTGGAGCCAAAAACATTCAGTACTTC. This codes for CASSEQGFGAKNIQYF.

This clonotype has just a few counts. The gene calls are TRBV20-1 and TRBJ1-6; D might be TRBD1 (6 bases). This CDR3 region has 13 residues. Germline CDR1 reads DFQATT; CDR2 reads SNEGSKA (reference sequence). Trimming removed 3 bases from V and 10 bases from J, with 13 bases in between. CDR3 DNA: TGCAGTGCTAGGCCCGCGACAGGCTCACCCCTCCACTTT. Residues: CSARPATGSPLHF.

This clonotype was detected only a few times. This chain uses TRBV7-2 with TRBJ2-3, with a weak D call TRBD2 (6 bases). V shed 2 bases and J shed 2 bases, with 17 bases lying between them. The CDR3 contains 17 residues. Germline values: CDR1 SGHTA, CDR2 FQGNSA. CDR3 DNA sequence: TGTGCCAGCAGCTTACCTGCTGGGACTCTTCACACAGATACGCAGTATTTT. Translating gives CASSLPAGTLHTDTQYF. The variable domain in full, completed from reference TRBV7-2 and TRBJ2-3, reads GAGVSQSPSNKVTEKGKDVELRCDPISGHTALYWYRQSLGQGLEFLIYFQGNSAPDKSGLPSDRFSAERTGGSVSTLTIQRTQQEDSAVYLCASSLPAGTLHTDTQYFGPGTRLTVL.

This clonotype has a single count. The chain carries TRBV6-2 or TRBV6-3 and TRBJ2-1, with a possible D match to TRBD2 (5 bases). Judging by the DNA end, TRBJ2-7 fits better; the J call may be wrong. This CDR3 has 17 residues. Per the germline V gene, CDR1 is MNHEY and CDR2 is SVGEGT. The CDR3 DNA sequence: TGTGCCAGCAGTTTATTATTCGGGGTCGGCCCCTACAATGAGCAGTACTTC. Translated: CASSLLFGVGPYNEQYF.